A single sample is the source of the 19 T cell receptor beta chains below, sequenced in a study of regulatory T cells in long-lasting Graves disease. Time point here: persistent/refractory GD, antithyroid drugs over 5 years with positive TRAb. There was RNA extracted from PBMCs, and the TCR library was made from it. iRepertoire HTBI primers and Arm-PCR of CDR3 regions built TCR beta libraries. TCRdb itself ran the multiplex PCR reads through MiXCR, one entry per CDR3 protein. The table has about 300,000 distinct CDR3 sequences, under 25% seen once. The specimen comprised peripheral blood mononuclear cells (PBMCs), sampled when the disease was refractory, from a patient treated with antithyroid drugs. The source is a female donor with Graves disease.

This clonotype has just a few counts. The rearrangement joins TRBV27 to TRBJ1-2; D not resolved. V was cut by 2 bases and J by 8 bases, with 18 bases left in between. The CDR3 totals 15 residues. Germline V gives CDR1 MNHEY, CDR2 SMNVEV (reference sequence). CDR3 DNA sequence: TGTGCCAGCAGTTTAAGCGTACGCACCGCCGTCGGCTACACCTTC. This encodes CASSLSVRTAVGYTF.

Regarding this clonotype: A junction boundary mismatches the germline segment, possibly from a read error. The gene calls are TRBV5-1 and TRBJ1-1; D unresolved. Germline V gene data show CDR1 as SGHRS and CDR2 as YFSETQ. This CDR3 contains 13 residues. The CDR3 DNA reads TGCGCCAGCAGCCTGACCCGAGGCACTGAAGCTTCCTTT. Translation gives CASSLTRGTEASF.

This clonotype was seen at least ten times. This chain joins TRBV3-1 and TRBJ2-5, with 7 bases that match TRBD1. V shed 4 bases and J 2 bases; nucleotides not matched to a gene: 4. Germline V gene data show CDR1 as LGHDT and CDR2 as YNNKEL (reference sequence). The CDR3 contains 14 residues. The CDR3 bases are TGTGCCAGCAGCCCACAGGGGCTTCAAGAGACCCAGTACTTC. The encoded protein is CASSPQGLQETQYF.

The table lists this clonotype with many counts. This chain's CDR3 is CASTRSDRGTEAFF. The CDR3, as DNA: TGTGCCAGCACCCGCTCAGATAGGGGCACTGAAGCTTTCTTT. The chain has TRBV28 and TRBJ1-1; a weak D match, TRBD1 (5 bases). This CDR3 is 14 amino acids long. The germline V gene has CDR1 MDHEN and CDR2 SYDVKM. V was shortened by 7 bases and J by 4 bases, with 16 bases between the two germline ends.

This clonotype was seen repeatedly, ten times or more. The chain has TRBV28 and TRBJ2-7; 9 bases match TRBD2. The CDR3 extends over 16 amino acids. With V trimmed by 4 bases and J by 0 bases, 7 bases remained unmatched. Germline-derived CDR1 and CDR2 are MDHEN and SYDVKM. CDR3: CASSSPSGRSSYEQYF. The CDR3 nucleotides are TGTGCCAGCAGTTCCCCGAGCGGGAGGTCCTCCTACGAGCAGTACTTC. Full variable domain (outside the CDR3, taken from reference TRBV28 and TRBJ2-7): DVKVTQSSRYLVKRTGEKVFLECVQDMDHENMFWYRQDPGLGLRLIYFSYDVKMKEKGDIPEGYSVSREKKERFSLILESASTNQTSMYLCASSSPSGRSSYEQYFGPGTRLTVT.

The chain links TRBV5-1 to TRBJ1-1; weak D call: TRBD1 (6 bases). This CDR3 spans 15 amino acids. Trimming took off 0 bases at V and 3 bases at J, with 12 bases between the two ends. CDR1 and CDR2 (germline): SGHRS, YFSETQ. The CDR3 DNA sequence: TGCGCCAGCAGCTTGGGTGGGGGCCTGGACACTGAAGCTTTCTTT. Translating it yields CASSLGGGLDTEAFF. The full variable domain, rest sourced from reference TRBV5-1 and TRBJ1-1, is KAGVTQTPRYLIKTRGQQVTLSCSPISGHRSVSWYQQTPGQGLQFLFEYFSETQRNKGNFPGRFSGRQFSNSRSEMNVSTLELGDSALYLCASSLGGGLDTEAFFGQGTRLTVV.

This clonotype occurred once. The V and J genes are TRBV28 and TRBJ1-2; 8 positions agree with TRBD1. The CDR3 spans 15 residues. The V and J ends lost 5 bases and 3 bases, in that order; junction bases with no gene match: 8. CDR1 and CDR2 (germline): MDHEN, SYDVKM. The CDR3 nucleotides are TGTGCCAGCAGTCAGGCGGGGACAGGATACTATGGCTACACCTTC. This gives the protein CASSQAGTGYYGYTF.

The CDR3 sequence: CASSIQGNMNTEAFF. Here the CDR3 DNA reads TGTGCCAGTAGTATACAGGGAAACATGAACACTGAAGCTTTCTTT. The chain combines TRBV19 with TRBJ1-1; tentatively, D is TRBD1 (5 bases). V dropped 2 bases and J dropped 0 bases, with 10 bases sitting between them. The CDR3 contains 15 residues. Germline CDR1 reads LNHDA; CDR2 reads SQIVND (reference sequence).

This clonotype has only a few counts. The chain has TRBV7-8 and TRBJ2-7, with 7 bases aligning to TRBD2. V dropped 1 base and J dropped 3; count of bases not matched to a gene: 18. Germline V gene data show CDR1 as SGHVS and CDR2 as FQNEAQ. This CDR3 is 19 amino acids long. The CDR3 DNA sequence: TGTGCCAGCAGCTTAGGGGTCGGTTGGCTAGCGGAGCCTCACTACGAGCAGTACTTC. This translates into CASSLGVGWLAEPHYEQYF.

As for this clonotype: A much larger clone differs by one base, so this may be a read error. The rearrangement uses TRBV7-2 and TRBJ2-7; 10 nucleotides agree with TRBD2. From germline, CDR1 is SGHTA and CDR2 FQGNSA. CDR3 size: 15 residues. DNA for the CDR3: TGTGCCAGCAGCCCACAAAGCGGGAGGGTCGACGAGCAGTGCTTC. Protein: CASSPQSGRVDEQCF.

This clonotype was counted many times. The chain combines TRBV11-2 with TRBJ2-7; 7 bases are shared with TRBD1. CDR1 SGHAT and CDR2 FQNNGV come from the germline V gene. This CDR3 region has 15 residues. V lost 1 base and J lost 5; bases outside the gene matches: 8. CDR3 sequence (DNA): TGTGCCAGCAGCTTAGCCCTGACAGGGCTGGACGAGCAGTACTTC. Translation: CASSLALTGLDEQYF.

This clonotype was counted a few times. The chain employs TRBV6-5 and TRBJ1-3, with D tentatively TRBD1 (5 bases). CDR1 and CDR2 from the germline V gene are MNHEY and SVGAGI. The CDR3 covers 17 residues. V dropped 4 bases and J dropped 2 bases, with 18 bases sitting between them. In DNA, the CDR3 is TGTGCCAGCAGTTCCGCCGGGACCCTAGGCGCTGGAAACACCATATATTTT. Its protein is CASSSAGTLGAGNTIYF.

This clonotype occurred a few times. The conserved final phenylalanine or tryptophan is absent from the CDR3, which likely points to a read error. The rearrangement joins TRBV10-3 to TRBJ2-7; D tentatively fits TRBD1 or TRBD2 (5 bases each). Per germline, CDR1 ENHRY and CDR2 SYGVKD. CDR3 length: 17 amino acids. V lost 5 bases and J 3 bases, leaving 23 bases between the germline ends. The CDR3 bases are TGTGCCATCAGTCCCCGGTCCGCGACCGGGACCGGCTACGAGCAGTACTCC. Its protein is CAISPRSATGTGYEQYS.

This clonotype came up a few times. The chain employs TRBV30 and TRBJ1-4; D gene uncertain. CDR1 GTSNPN and CDR2 SVGIG come from the germline V gene (reference sequence). The CDR3 is 13 residues long. The V end lost 4 bases, the J end lost 4 bases, and 10 bases lay between the germline ends. CDR3 nucleotide sequence: TGTGCCTGGAATTGGTCGGTTAATGAAAAACTGTTTTTT. Encoded protein: CAWNWSVNEKLFF.

In this sample, this clonotype turned up a few times. The V and J genes are TRBV10-3 and TRBJ1-1, with TRBD1 matching 7 bases. Germline CDR1 reads ENHRY; CDR2 reads SYGVKD. With V trimmed by 10 bases and J by 3 bases, 5 bases remained unmatched. The CDR3 loop spans 12 amino acids. The CDR3 DNA reads as TGTGCCACTCGACAGGGAGACACTGAAGCTTTCTTT. Its translation: CATRQGDTEAFF.

The chain is built from TRBV6-1 and TRBJ1-3; D uncertain. This CDR3 contains 15 residues. Trimming shortened V by 6 bases and J by 0 bases, and 12 bases separated the two germline ends. Germline V gives CDR1 MNHNS, CDR2 SASEGT. CDR3 sequence: CASSVEQTSGNTIYF. The CDR3 bases are TGTGCCAGCAGCGTGGAGCAAACCTCTGGAAACACCATATATTTT.

This clonotype was seen more than once but under ten times. The chain carries TRBV20-1 and TRBJ2-7; TRBD2 is a possible D gene (5 bases). With 5 bases removed from V and 4 bases from J, the gap between germline ends came to 15 bases. The CDR3 spans 13 residues. CDR1 is DFQATT and CDR2 is SNEGSKA in the germline V gene (reference sequence). CDR3 nucleotides: TGCAGTGCTGGTGGGCTAGCAGCTTACGAGCAGTACTTC. This encodes CSAGGLAAYEQYF.

This clonotype was observed at least ten times. The chain is built from TRBV2 and TRBJ2-7; no reliable D call. The length of the CDR3 is 14 residues. The germline V gene has CDR1 SNHLY and CDR2 FYNNEI. V was cut by 1 base and J by 2 bases, with 9 bases left in between. The DNA for the CDR3 is TGTGCCAGCAGTGAAGAGGGCCTTGCCTACGAGCAGTACTTC. Translation gives CASSEEGLAYEQYF.

This clonotype showed up many times. V is TRBV7-3 and J is TRBJ2-7; 9 bases are shared with TRBD2. There are 13 residues in the CDR3. The trim removed 1 base at V and 10 bases at J, leaving 5 bases unmatched. The V gene's germline CDR1 is SGHTA and CDR2 FQGTGA. CDR3 sequence: CASSLSGGVQQYF. CDR3 nucleotide sequence: TGTGCCAGCAGCTTAAGCGGGGGGGTCCAACAGTACTTC.